These 17 T cell receptor beta chains originate from one sample sequenced in a study of blood T cell repertoires in COVID-19. Sequencing was performed with immunoSEQ multiplex PCR; in TCRdb, only in-frame clones are kept and a portion is missing. The sample lists fewer than 250,000 clones, roughly four fifths occurring once. Sequencing input: peripheral blood. Source of these receptors: a middle-aged woman with active or convalescent COVID-19.

The J gene is TRBJ1-5, the V gene TRBV6-6; 10 bases are a match to TRBD1. Germline V gene sequence: CDR1 MNHNY, CDR2 SVGAGI (reference sequence). With V trimmed by 2 bases and J by 5 bases, 6 bases remained unmatched. The length of the CDR3 is 16 residues. The CDR3 protein is CASSYAPGTGDQPQHF. In nucleotides, the CDR3 is TGTGCCAGCAGTTACGCCCCCGGGACAGGGGATCAGCCCCAGCATTTT.

J is TRBJ2-6 and V is TRBV6-5, with a tentative D call TRBD1 (5 bases). Germline V gene sequence: CDR1 MNHEY, CDR2 SVGAGI. The CDR3 sequence is 15 residues long. V was pared by 5 bases and J by 1 base, with 9 bases between. This CDR3 is CASSLDSSGANVLTF. The CDR3 nucleotides read TGTGCCAGCAGTCTTGACAGTTCTGGGGCCAACGTCCTGACTTTC.

This chain connects TRBV27 to TRBJ1-1, with TRBD1 as a possible D gene (6 bases). The CDR3 has 14 residues. The germline V and J ends were trimmed by 5 bases and 0 bases, with 10 bases remaining between them. Germline V gives CDR1 MNHEY, CDR2 SMNVEV (reference sequence). The CDR3 DNA sequence: TGTGCCAGCAGTGTACAGGGCTTGAACACTGAAGCTTTCTTT. It encodes CASSVQGLNTEAFF.

This chain uses TRBV7-2 with TRBJ1-1; D is unresolved. Germline V CDR1 and CDR2: SGHTA, FQGNSA. V lost 1 base, J lost 4 bases, and 7 bases lay in between. This CDR3 spans 13 amino acids. CDR3 DNA sequence: TGTGCCAGCAGCTTAGGAGGGAGCACTGAAGCTTTCTTT. Protein product: CASSLGGSTEAFF.

The chain links TRBV7-2 to TRBJ2-3; 16 positions match TRBD2. CDR1 is SGHTA, CDR2 FQGNSA, per germline. V gave up 5 bases and J gave up 4 bases; unmatched junction bases: 9. The CDR3 loop spans 18 amino acids. Written as DNA, the CDR3 is TGTGCCAGCAGCCTACCGGGACTAGCGGGGGGGGAGCCAGATACGCAGTATTTT. Translation gives CASSLPGLAGGEPDTQYF.

The chain combines TRBV28 with TRBJ1-6; TRBD1 is a possible D gene (5 bases). Trimming left V 5 bases short and J 8 bases short, with 13 bases between. The CDR3 is made up of 14 amino acids. Germline V gene data show CDR1 as MDHEN and CDR2 as SYDVKM. The CDR3 DNA sequence: TGTGCCAGCAGTCTCGGGGACTCGGATTCACCCCTCCACTTT. It codes for CASSLGDSDSPLHF.

This chain joins TRBV9 and TRBJ2-3; 8 positions match TRBD2. Germline lookup yields CDR1 SGDLS and CDR2 YYNGEE. This CDR3 is 16 amino acids long. After removal of 3 bases from V and 5 bases from J, the junction contained 11 bases not matched to a gene. CDR3 DNA sequence: TGTGCCAGCAGCGCACGCCCCGGGGGGGCCGAAGATACGCAGTATTTT. Translated, it gives CASSARPGGAEDTQYF.

This chain links TRBV9 with TRBJ2-5; D is possibly TRBD2 (6 bases). The V gene lost 3 bases and the J gene lost 2 bases, with 14 bases spanning the gap. CDR3 size: 15 residues. Germline CDR1 SGDLS, CDR2 YYNGEE. CDR3 loop: CASSERRDSQETQYF. Here the CDR3 DNA reads TGTGCCAGCAGCGAACGCCGGGACTCACAAGAGACCCAGTACTTC.

This sequence joins TRBV5-1 and TRBJ2-2, with D tentatively TRBD1 (6 bases). This CDR3 is built from 15 residues. Trimming took 6 bases from V and 0 from J, leaving 12 bases between them. Germline V CDR1 and CDR2: SGHRS, YFSETQ. The CDR3 region is CASTGTQANTGELFF. CDR3 nucleotides: TGCGCCAGCACAGGGACACAAGCGAACACCGGGGAGCTGTTTTTT.

The chain uses TRBV7-2 and TRBJ1-2; TRBD1 aligns across 7 bases. The CDR3 is made up of 12 amino acids. Trimming took 4 bases from V and 8 from J; bases not matched to a gene: 4. Germline lookup yields CDR1 SGHTA and CDR2 FQGNSA. The CDR3 coding sequence is TGTGCCAGCAGCTCGTACAGGGGCGGCTACACCTTC. It translates to CASSSYRGGYTF.

This clone was counted a single time. The CDR3 protein is CASSVDRGKSYNEQFF. The CDR3 coding sequence is TGTGCCAGCAGCGTAGATCGGGGAAAATCCTACAATGAGCAGTTCTTC. This chain joins TRBV9 and TRBJ2-1, with D perhaps TRBD2 (5 bases). Germline assignment: CDR1 SGDLS and CDR2 YYNGEE. The CDR3 has 16 residues. Trimming took off 0 bases at V and 1 base at J, with 11 bases between the two ends.

The chain joins TRBV7-2 to TRBJ1-3, with 7 bases lining up with TRBD1. The CDR3 is 16 residues long. Germline CDR1 is SGHTA and CDR2 is FQGNSA. Unmatched junction bases numbered 8, after V lost 5 bases and J lost 1 base. Here the CDR3 reads CASSPGQVDSGNTIYF. CDR3 in DNA: TGTGCCAGCAGCCCTGGACAGGTTGATTCTGGAAACACCATATATTTT.

V usage is TRBV5-4 and J usage is TRBJ1-1; no firm D call. CDR1 is SGHNT, CDR2 YYREEE, per germline (reference sequence). The CDR3 is 12 amino acids. Trimming shortened V by 5 bases and J by 7 bases, and 12 bases separated the two germline ends. The CDR3 here is CASSGELSEAFF. The DNA for the CDR3 is TGTGCCAGCAGTGGGGAGTTGAGTGAAGCTTTCTTT.

The count of this clone is one. The V call is TRBV29-1, the J call TRBJ1-3; D is unclear. There are 14 residues in the CDR3. V lost 4 bases and J 0 bases, leaving 10 bases between the germline ends. Germline V gene lookup returns CDR1 SQVTM and CDR2 ANQGSEA. The CDR3 loop reads CSVASRGSGNTIYF. In DNA, the CDR3 is TGCAGCGTTGCCTCCCGGGGCTCTGGAAACACCATATATTTT.

The chain recombines TRBV28 with TRBJ1-5; a weak D match, TRBD1 (6 bases). CDR1 MDHEN and CDR2 SYDVKM come from the germline V gene. This CDR3 has 15 amino acids. V lost 8 bases and J 5 bases, leaving 19 bases between the germline ends. The CDR3 DNA is TGTGCCAGCGGGGTGCGGGGGCAGGGCCATCAGCCCCAGCATTTT. Its protein is CASGVRGQGHQPQHF.

This chain connects TRBV6-5 to TRBJ2-7; maybe TRBD2 (5 bases). Germline CDR1 reads MNHEY; CDR2 reads SVGAGI. CDR3 length equals 13 residues. The germline V and J ends were trimmed by 6 bases and 6 bases, with 15 bases remaining between them. The CDR3 sequence: CASSRGIESEQYF. CDR3 bases: TGTGCCAGCAGCCGAGGGATAGAATCCGAGCAGTACTTC.

The J gene is TRBJ1-1, the V gene TRBV5-1; D gene ambiguous. Trimming removed 5 bases from V and 3 bases from J, with 11 bases in between. CDR3 length: 13 residues. Germline V gives CDR1 SGHRS, CDR2 YFSETQ. The CDR3 protein is CASSQDRDTEAFF. CDR3 nucleotides: TGCGCCAGCAGTCAAGACCGGGACACTGAAGCTTTCTTT.